This T cell receptor beta chain was observed in a study of blood T cells in healthy people across ages (dated by TCRdb to 2014 to 2015). With respect to the entire study: Template switching captured roughly one uniquely barcoded TCR beta cDNA molecule per two T cells in model experiments. Age-related changes in TCR beta repertoire diversity were measured in the study by deep sequencing normalized with unique cDNA molecular identifiers. Donors of different ages were randomly distributed across sequencing lanes to avoid experimental bias. For two donors (one aged 18 to 30 and one aged 80 or older), the study analyzed two additional independent replicas of 1 million unique cDNA reads from the same blood draw. Four age groups were formed from the donors: young (average 16 years), middle-aged (approximately 40), aged (about 62) and long-lived (around 82).

Systemically healthy Caucasian individuals from Russia, roughly 40 in total and aged about 6 to 100 years, were included as donors. Each donor gave around 9 milliliters of peripheral blood, collected into EDTA-treated Vacutainer tubes. Ficoll-Paque density-gradient centrifugation was used to isolate PBMCs, with at least 6 million per sample. Trizol reagent was used to extract total RNA from PBMCs, with at least 6 micrograms per sample. For every donor, flow cytometry on a PBMC aliquot measured the percentage of naive CD45RAhigh/CD27high T cells. The CDR3 has 13 amino acids, counting the end cysteine and phenylalanine. Only the CDR3 part of the read is kept: 39 bases, read in frame from the first base. Sequences MNHNS (CDR1) and SASEGT (CDR2) are obtained from the germline V gene. Trimming accounts for 9 bases at V and 3 bases at J, while the number of junction bases matched to no gene is 7. Points on this clonotype: Its antigen specificity is not known. Base-call qualities are not available, and no considerably larger clone is one nucleotide away.

Study-wide conclusions, independent of this receptor: Since profiling was done on bulk unsorted PBMCs, naive and antigen-experienced compartments could not be conclusively compared. Compared with the aged group, the long-lived group had more naive CD4+ T cells, fewer expanded clones and increased TCR diversity, suggesting age selection. Observed TCR beta diversity per million T cells fell roughly linearly with age, and a significant reduction was already apparent by age around 44. Because the CMV infection status of the donors was unknown, age-related changes in expanded clonotypes may potentially have been confounded. Estimates of total diversity based on one million sequenced T cells were considered lower bounds and underestimates. Observed TCR beta diversity correlated strongly with the percentage of naive T cells measured by flow cytometry.

Receptor amplification or capture employed 5' RACE. The sequencer listed for this sample is Illumina HiSeq 2500. A second roughly 6 to 11 cycle PCR used a sample-barcoded 5' primer and a J-beta primer mix. A unique molecular identifier was introduced onto each TCR beta cDNA molecule by a template-switch 5' adaptor carrying 12 random nucleotides. Each sample yielded at least 2.5 million CDR3-containing paired-end reads. First-strand cDNA synthesis was performed from all RNA using the Mint cDNA synthesis kit, with priming by a TRBC-specific oligonucleotide. After uracil-DNA glycosylase treatment, a first 18-cycle PCR used universal primers M1SS and BC2_uni_R on all cDNA. The paper's data handling went like this. Normalization of each sample was performed by random selection of 1 million high-quality reads, each carrying a distinct molecular identifier. Reads with shared molecular identifiers were discarded instead of being binned into consensus sequences. MiTCR, set to a Q25 quality threshold and the strictest error-elimination algorithm, was used for CDR3 identification, clonotype clustering and error correction. A nonparametric unseen species model with Euler transformation was used to estimate a lower bound on total TCR beta diversity. TCRdb applied fastp at Q25 and MiXCR to the public reads, then kept only in-frame beta chains. One record per CDR3 amino acid sequence lists the most common genes and DNA. TCRdb assigned the V and J calls; the authors' analysis was not used. This sample comprises approximately 1.5 million distinct CDR3 sequences, roughly 32% of them detected only once. The ten largest clones take up about 11% of the sample.

The sample consisted of blood. This TCR came from a woman aged 30 to 39 in good health. Recombination linked TRBV6-1 to TRBJ1-2, with 7 central nucleotides matching TRBD1. CDR3 reads: CASDRALDYGYTF. The DNA is TGTGCCAGTGACAGGGCTCTGGACTATGGCTACACCTTC.